This T cell receptor beta chain is from a study of cytomegalovirus exposure and HLA in healthy donors. PCR employed 60 Vbeta and 13 Jbeta primers. Original methodology: An analysis performed later counted 75 million to 80 million unique TCR beta chains (approximately 10 million of them shared). Only in-frame clones appear in the TCRdb table, and some are missing; sequencing was by immunoSEQ multiplex PCR. From that table come the V and J calls and clone size; the DNA was used to work out D and trimming. This table holds tens of thousands of clones, more than 70% found once. Germline V gives CDR1 SGHDN, CDR2 FVKESK. There are 16 residues in the CDR3. V was shortened by 4 bases and J by 4 bases, with 16 bases between the two germline ends.

V gene TRBV14 combines with J gene TRBJ1-4; possible D gene TRBD1, 5 bases. This clonotype was sampled from a male donor in good health and CMV-seropositive. The specimen sequenced was PBMCs. The CDR3 sequence: CASSPGITGGNEKLFF. For the CDR3, the DNA is TGTGCCAGCAGCCCTGGCATAACAGGCGGTAATGAAAAACTGTTTTTT.